This TCR beta chain appears in the sequencing data of a study of T cells in Graves' hyperthyroidism and ophthalmopathy. The investigators amplified TCR beta CDR3 regions from RNA transcripts. When the TCR CDR3 underwent first-round RT-PCR, the HTBI primer set was used. TCRdb fed the multiplex PCR reads into MiXCR, producing one record per CDR3 protein. The data show around 500,000 distinct CDR3 sequences, around a fifth seen once. V dropped 1 base and J dropped 4 bases, with 11 bases sitting between them. CDR1 and CDR2 from the germline V gene are SGHNT and YYREEE (reference sequence). The CDR3 runs 14 residues. Researchers barred patients who had uncontrolled infection, other autoimmune disease, pregnancy or lactation.

The source is an older woman with Graves' ophthalmopathy. The specimen sequenced was blood. The chain links TRBV5-4 to TRBJ1-1; no firm D call. The chain's CDR3 is CASSLWAVTTEAFF. In nucleotides, the CDR3 is TGTGCCAGCAGCTTGTGGGCGGTAACCACTGAAGCTTTCTTT.